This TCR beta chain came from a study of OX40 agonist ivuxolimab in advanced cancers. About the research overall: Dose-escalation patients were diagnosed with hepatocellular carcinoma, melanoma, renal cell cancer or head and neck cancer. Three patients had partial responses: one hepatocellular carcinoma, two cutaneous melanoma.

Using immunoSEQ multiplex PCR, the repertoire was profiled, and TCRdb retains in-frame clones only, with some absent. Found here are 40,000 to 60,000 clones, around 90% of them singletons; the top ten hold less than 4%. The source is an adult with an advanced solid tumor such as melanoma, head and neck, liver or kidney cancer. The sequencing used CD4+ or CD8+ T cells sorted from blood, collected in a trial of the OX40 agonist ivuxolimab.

The CDR3, as DNA: TGTGCCAGTTCCACCGGGACAGGGGTCTACGAGCAGTACTTC. It translates to CASSTGTGVYEQYF. The rearrangement links TRBV19 to TRBJ2-7; 10 bases match TRBD1. V gave up 8 bases and J gave up 3 bases; unmatched junction bases: 7. This CDR3 is 14 amino acids long. Looked up from germline, CDR1 is LNHDA and CDR2 is SQIVND (reference sequence).